This TCR beta chain was recorded in a study of identical twins. V was cut by 3 bases and J by 0 bases, with 9 bases left in between. CDR3 length: 16 residues. The germline V gene encodes CDR1 MNHEY and CDR2 SMNVEV (reference sequence). In TCRdb, the 5' RACE reads were re-called with MiXCR into one record per CDR3 protein. The repertoire holds approximately 620,000 distinct CDR3 sequences, with over 8.5% as singletons. This clonotype was counted at least ten times. The same sample was also studied in work on yellow fever vaccine responses in identical twins.

This chain uses TRBV27 with TRBJ1-6; unclear D gene. The clonotype originates from a woman aged 18 to 35 in good health. The specimen sequenced was PBMCs. CDR3 sequence: CASSLGFGSYNSPLHF. DNA of the CDR3: TGTGCCAGCAGTTTGGGATTTGGCTCCTATAATTCACCCCTCCACTTT.